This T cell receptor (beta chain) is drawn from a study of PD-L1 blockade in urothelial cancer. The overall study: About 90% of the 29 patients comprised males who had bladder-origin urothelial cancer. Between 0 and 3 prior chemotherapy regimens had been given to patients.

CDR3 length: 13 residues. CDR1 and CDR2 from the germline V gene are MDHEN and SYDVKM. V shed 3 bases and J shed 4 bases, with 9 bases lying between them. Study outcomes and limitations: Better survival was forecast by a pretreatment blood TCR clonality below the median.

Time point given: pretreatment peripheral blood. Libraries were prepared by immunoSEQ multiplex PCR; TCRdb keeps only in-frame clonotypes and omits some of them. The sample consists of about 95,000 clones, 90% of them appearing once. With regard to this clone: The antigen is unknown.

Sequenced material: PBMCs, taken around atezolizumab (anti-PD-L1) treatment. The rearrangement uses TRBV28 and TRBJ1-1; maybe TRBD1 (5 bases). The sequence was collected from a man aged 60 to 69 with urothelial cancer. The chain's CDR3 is CASSLGGGTEAFF. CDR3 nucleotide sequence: TGTGCCAGCAGTTTGGGCGGGGGCACTGAAGCTTTCTTT.